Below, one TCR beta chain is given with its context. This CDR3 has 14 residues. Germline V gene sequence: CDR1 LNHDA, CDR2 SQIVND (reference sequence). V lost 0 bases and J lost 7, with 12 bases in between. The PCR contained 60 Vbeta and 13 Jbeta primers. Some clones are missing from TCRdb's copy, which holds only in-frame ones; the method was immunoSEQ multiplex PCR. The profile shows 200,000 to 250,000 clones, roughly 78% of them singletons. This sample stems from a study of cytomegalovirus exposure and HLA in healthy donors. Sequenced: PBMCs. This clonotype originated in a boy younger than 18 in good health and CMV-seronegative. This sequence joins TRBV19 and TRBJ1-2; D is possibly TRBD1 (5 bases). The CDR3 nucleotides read TGTGCCAGTAGTATAGACAGGGAAGGGTTTGGCTACACCTTC. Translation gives CASSIDREGFGYTF. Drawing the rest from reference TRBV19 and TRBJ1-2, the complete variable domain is DGGITQSPKYLFRKEGQNVTLSCEQNLNHDAMYWYRQDPGQGLRLIYYSQIVNDFQKGDIAEGYSVSREKKESFPLTVTSAQKNPTAFYLCASSIDREGFGYTFGSGTRLTVV.